Detailed here is one T cell receptor (beta chain). Profiling relied on immunoSEQ multiplex PCR, and the TCRdb table lists in-frame clones only, not all of them. This sample has 250,000 to 300,000 clones, with around 84% found just once. The sample comes from a study of blood T cell repertoires in COVID-19. Sample: PBMCs or T cells enriched from blood (not recorded which). The sequence was collected from a man aged 25-40 years with acute COVID-19.

The CDR3 spells CASSAGITNYGYTF. In DNA form, the CDR3 reads TGTGCCAGCTCAGCGGGCATCACTAACTATGGCTACACCTTC. This chain links TRBV18 with TRBJ1-2; D call uncertain. This CDR3 spans 14 amino acids. CDR1 and CDR2 from the germline V gene are KGHSH and LQKENI. Trimming shortened V by 5 bases and J by 0 bases, and 10 bases separated the two germline ends.